This entry features one T cell receptor (beta chain) sequence. The antigen remains unidentified. CDR1 and CDR2 from the germline V gene are SGHNT and YYREEE (reference sequence). This CDR3 region has 17 residues. Trimming took off 2 bases at V and 2 bases at J, with 18 bases between the two ends. The data were obtained in a study of siplizumab effects on memory and regulatory T cells. Study-wide findings and caveats: Apparently more diverse than memory cells, naive T cells also seemed major alloresponse contributors. Sequences below about 10^-5 frequency were poorly captured. As a result, only a minor fraction of alloreactive clones mapped to unstimulated subsets. Siplizumab gave mappable alloreactive CD4+ clones an average Treg-derived fraction of under 70%, against under 35% in controls.

Each sample yielded approximately 9 x 10^4 assayed TCR templates. The data were produced by immunoSEQ multiplex PCR, yet TCRdb's version contains in-frame clones alone and is incomplete. The sample yields approximately 75,000 clones, roughly 93% seen once. The sequencing input was CD8+ T cells sorted from blood. The receptor was derived from a human donor in good health. This chain connects TRBV5-4 to TRBJ2-3; a possible D gene is TRBD1 (5 bases). CDR3 in amino acids: CASSLGVGGGVTDTQYF. CDR3 coding DNA: TGTGCCAGCAGCTTAGGGGTTGGTGGCGGAGTCACAGATACGCAGTATTTT.